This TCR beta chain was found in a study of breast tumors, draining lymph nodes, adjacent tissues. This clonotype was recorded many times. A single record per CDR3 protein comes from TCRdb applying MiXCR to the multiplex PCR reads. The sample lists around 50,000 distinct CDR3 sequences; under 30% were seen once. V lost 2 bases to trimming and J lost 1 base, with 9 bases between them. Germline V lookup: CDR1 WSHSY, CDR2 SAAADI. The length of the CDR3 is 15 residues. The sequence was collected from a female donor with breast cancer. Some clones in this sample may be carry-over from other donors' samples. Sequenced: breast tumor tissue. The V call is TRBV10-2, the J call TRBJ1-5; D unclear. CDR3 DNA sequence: TGCGCCAGCAGTGAGAGAGGTCGGAGCAATCAGCCCCAGCATTTT. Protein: CASSERGRSNQPQHF.